This T cell receptor beta chain is drawn from a study of control samples from healthy donors and cancer patients. V shed 4 bases and J 6 bases; nucleotides not matched to a gene: 7. Germline CDR1 SGHAT, CDR2 FQNNGV. The CDR3 consists of 16 residues. Repertoires were generated with immunoSEQ multiplex PCR, while TCRdb's copy carries only in-frame clones and drops some. Among around 120,000 clones listed, roughly 91% were seen once. Sequenced material: PBMCs. The TCR comes from a man between 45 and 60 years old with head and neck cancer. The chain has TRBV11-2 and TRBJ2-1, with 12 bases matching TRBD2. CDR3 sequence: CASSYSLAGGSNEQFF. In DNA, the CDR3 is TGTGCCAGCAGCTACTCGCTAGCGGGGGGGAGCAATGAGCAGTTCTTC.